The entry that follows covers one T cell receptor beta chain sequence. It lacks a known antigen. One base away there is no much larger clone; base qualities are not given. Each collaborating institution followed its own protocols to collect whole blood in K2EDTA tubes. For TCRbeta analysis, collaborator samples were shipped as frozen whole blood, as isolated PBMCs, or as DNA extracted from either sample type. These data come from a study of blood T cell repertoires in COVID-19 (dated by TCRdb to between 2020 and 2021). Some background on the complete study: The collaborator samples originated in the United States, Italy and Spain and spanned the acute and convalescent phases of COVID-19. The prospective study material was composed of cDNA or gDNA derived from T cells, B-cell-depleted T cells, or PBMCs. The dataset comprised deeply sampled blood TCRbeta repertoires from subjects exposed to, actively infected with, or recovered from COVID-19. The repertoires were released in a freely available public database intended as a resource for research on the immune response to SARS-CoV-2. The samples were drawn from two sources: the first 160 participants of the ongoing ImmuneRACE study, and 1,000 to 1,500 subjects contributed by 6 global collaborators. A de-identified subject ID, COVID-19 status, age in years and sex were almost always included in the sample metadata. Where HLA class I and class II types were available, the types were taken from metadata supplied by the sample provider, not from assay-based typing.

The investigation overall reported the following: The amount of clinical and demographic metadata varied by source and participant and was provided uncurated.

TCRbeta CDR3 regions were amplified from genomic DNA using the immunoSEQ Assay, a bias-controlled multiplex PCR. The study's processing was this. The number of nucleated cells in each sample was estimated by amplification of reference gene primers within the assay. To quantify the absolute abundance of each unique TCRbeta CDR3 rearrangement, sequence reads were collapsed and filtered. For each sample, productive Simpson clonality was calculated as the square root of Simpson's diversity index across productive rearrangements. Entries here come from immuneACCESS through TCRdb and include only in-frame sequences with V and J called. Some clones fail to appear in such tables; in the studies checked, an unresolved V gene covers under half of the shortfall, and the cause of the remainder is unknown. The V and J calls and clone size are taken from that table; D and trimming were inferred from the DNA. The table for this sample lists roughly 120,000 clones; over 70% of them were counted only once. Roughly 2% of the sample goes to the ten largest clones.

The CDR3 runs 14 residues from the cysteine to the phenylalanine. Solely the CDR3 DNA is kept, with 42 bases framed from the first base. Trimming leaves V shorter by 8 bases and J shorter by 3 bases, with the junction holding 5 bases beyond the gene matches. Sequences SNHLY (CDR1) and FYNNEI (CDR2) are obtained from the germline V gene. Source material: peripheral blood. This chain is built from TRBV2 and TRBJ2-1; TRBD2 aligns with 9 central bases. The sequence came from a man aged 70-80 years with acute or convalescent COVID-19. The nucleotide sequence reads TGTGCCAGCTCGGCTAGCGGGGACTACAATGAGCAGTTCTTC. This gives the protein CASSASGDYNEQFF.